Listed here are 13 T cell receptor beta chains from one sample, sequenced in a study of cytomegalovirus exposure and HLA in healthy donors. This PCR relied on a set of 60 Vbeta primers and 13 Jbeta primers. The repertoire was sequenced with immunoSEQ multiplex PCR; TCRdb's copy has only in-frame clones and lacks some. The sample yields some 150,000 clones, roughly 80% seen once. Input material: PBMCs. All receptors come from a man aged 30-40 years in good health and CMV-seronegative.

CDR3 region: CAWGTGNGNTIYF. The CDR3 DNA is TGTGCCTGGGGGACAGGGAACGGAAACACCATATATTTT. The rearrangement uses TRBV30 and TRBJ1-3, with 9 nucleotides matching TRBD1. This CDR3 is built from 13 residues. The V gene end was trimmed by 5 bases and the J gene end by 4 bases; junction bases not matched to a gene: 3. Germline V gene lookup returns CDR1 GTSNPN and CDR2 SVGIG (reference sequence).

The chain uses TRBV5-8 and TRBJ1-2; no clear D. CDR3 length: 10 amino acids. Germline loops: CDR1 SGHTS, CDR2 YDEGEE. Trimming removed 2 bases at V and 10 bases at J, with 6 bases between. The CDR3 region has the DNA TGTGCCAGCAGCTTCAGATTCTACACCTTC. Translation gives CASSFRFYTF.

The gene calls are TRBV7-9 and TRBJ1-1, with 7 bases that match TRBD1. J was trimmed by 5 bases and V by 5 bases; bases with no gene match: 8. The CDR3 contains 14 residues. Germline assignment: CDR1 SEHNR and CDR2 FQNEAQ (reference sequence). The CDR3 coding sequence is TGTGCCAGCAGCCTGGGACAGCCAGGGACTGAAGCTTTCTTT. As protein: CASSLGQPGTEAFF.

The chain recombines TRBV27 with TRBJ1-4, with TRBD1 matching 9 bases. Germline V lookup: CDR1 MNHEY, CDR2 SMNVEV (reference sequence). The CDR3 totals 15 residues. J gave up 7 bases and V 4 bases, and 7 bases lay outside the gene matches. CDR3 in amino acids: CASSWQTGGGEKLFF. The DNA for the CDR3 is TGTGCCAGCAGTTGGCAGACAGGGGGAGGTGAAAAACTGTTTTTT.

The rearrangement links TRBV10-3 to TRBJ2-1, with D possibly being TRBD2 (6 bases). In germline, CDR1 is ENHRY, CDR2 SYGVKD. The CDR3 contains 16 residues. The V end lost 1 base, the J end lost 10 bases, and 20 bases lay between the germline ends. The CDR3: CAISELDSGRIREQFF. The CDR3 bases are TGTGCCATCAGTGAGTTGGATAGCGGAAGGATAAGGGAGCAGTTCTTC.

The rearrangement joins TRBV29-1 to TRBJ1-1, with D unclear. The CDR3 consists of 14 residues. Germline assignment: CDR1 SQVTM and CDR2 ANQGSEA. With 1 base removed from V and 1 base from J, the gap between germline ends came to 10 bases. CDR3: CSVEVQKKNTEAFF. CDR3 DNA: TGCAGCGTTGAAGTACAGAAGAAGAACACTGAAGCTTTCTTT.

The CDR3 sequence is CASAPQGVHYGYTF. As DNA, the CDR3 is TGCGCCAGCGCTCCACAGGGGGTGCACTATGGCTACACCTTC. The chain recombines TRBV10-1 with TRBJ1-2, with TRBD1 identical over 8 bases. CDR3 length equals 14 residues. Germline CDR1 reads WNHNN; CDR2 reads SYGVQD (reference sequence). With V trimmed by 8 bases and J by 3 bases, 8 bases remained unmatched.

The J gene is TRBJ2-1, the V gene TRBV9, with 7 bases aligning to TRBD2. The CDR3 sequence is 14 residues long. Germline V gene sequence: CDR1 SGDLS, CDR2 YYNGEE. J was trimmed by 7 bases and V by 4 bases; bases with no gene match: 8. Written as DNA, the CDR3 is TGTGCCAGCAGCCCTGCGGGGGAAAGTAATGAGCAGTTCTTC. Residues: CASSPAGESNEQFF.

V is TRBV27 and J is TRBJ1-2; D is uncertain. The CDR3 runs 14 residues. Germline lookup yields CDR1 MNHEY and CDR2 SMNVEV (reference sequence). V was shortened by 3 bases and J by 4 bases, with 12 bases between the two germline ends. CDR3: CASSFVPISYGYTF. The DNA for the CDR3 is TGTGCCAGCAGTTTTGTTCCTATATCCTATGGCTACACCTTC.

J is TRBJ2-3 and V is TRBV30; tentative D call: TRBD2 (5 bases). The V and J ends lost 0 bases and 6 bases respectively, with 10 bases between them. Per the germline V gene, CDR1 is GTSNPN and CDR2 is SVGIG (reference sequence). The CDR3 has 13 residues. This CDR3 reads CAWSVFGGDTQYF. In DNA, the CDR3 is TGTGCCTGGAGTGTTTTTGGCGGGGATACGCAGTATTTT. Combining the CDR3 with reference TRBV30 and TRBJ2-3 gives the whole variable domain SQTIHQWPATLVQPVGSPLSLECTVEGTSNPNLYWYRQAAGRGLQLLFYSVGIGQISSEVPQNLSASRPQDRQFILSSKKLLLSDSGFYLCAWSVFGGDTQYFGPGTRLTVL.

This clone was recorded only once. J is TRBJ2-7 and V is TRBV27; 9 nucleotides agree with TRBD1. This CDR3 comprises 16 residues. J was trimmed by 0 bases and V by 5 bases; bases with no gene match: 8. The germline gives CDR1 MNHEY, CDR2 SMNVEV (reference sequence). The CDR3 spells CASSPSTGGGSYEQYF. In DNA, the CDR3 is TGTGCCAGCAGTCCCTCGACAGGGGGAGGCTCCTACGAGCAGTACTTC.

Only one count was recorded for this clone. In DNA form, the CDR3 reads TGTGCCTCCGACCCCGGGGGACTATCGGCTCAGCCCCAGCATTTT. Amino acid sequence: CASDPGGLSAQPQHF. This rearrangement joins TRBV15 to TRBJ1-5; tentative D call: TRBD1 (5 bases). This CDR3 comprises 15 residues. Trimming shortened V by 11 bases and J by 6 bases, and 23 bases separated the two germline ends. CDR1 and CDR2 (germline): LNHNV, YYDKDF (reference sequence).

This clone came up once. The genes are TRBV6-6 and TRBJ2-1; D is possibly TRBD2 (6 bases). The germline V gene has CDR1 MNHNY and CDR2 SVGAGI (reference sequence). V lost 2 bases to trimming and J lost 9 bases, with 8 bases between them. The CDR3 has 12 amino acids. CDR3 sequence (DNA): TGTGCCAGCAGTTACGGGGGGTGTGAGCAGTTCTTC. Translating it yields CASSYGGCEQFF.